The clone carrying this T cell receptor beta chain has at least ten counts. The record originates from a study of blood T cell repertoires in COVID-19. Study at large: Acute and convalescent COVID-19 specimens originated in the United States, Italy and Spain. PBMCs, B-cell-depleted T cells, or T cells provided the cDNA or gDNA that made up the material.

Germline assignment: CDR1 SGDLS and CDR2 YYNGEE. Trimming removed 0 bases at V and 1 base at J, with 4 bases between. The CDR3 has 13 residues. In the authors' methods: From reference gene primer amplification, estimates of nucleated cell counts were derived. Assay used: immunoSEQ multiplex PCR; TCRdb lists only in-frame clones, some missing. The V and J calls and clone size were taken over from that table, and D and trimming were inferred from the DNA. The table has approximately 190,000 clones, roughly 81% seen once. Sequencing was performed on peripheral blood. The receptor's source is a woman in her 70s with active or convalescent COVID-19. This chain connects TRBV9 to TRBJ1-1; D not resolved. The CDR3 reads CASSVAQNTEAFF. The CDR3 region has the DNA TGTGCCAGCAGCGTAGCCCAGAACACTGAAGCTTTCTTT.